This TCR beta chain was retrieved from a study of blood T cell repertoires in COVID-19 (dated by TCRdb to about 2020). Describing the broader study: Collaborator samples came from the United States, Italy and Spain and covered acute and convalescent phases of COVID-19. Deeply sampled blood TCRbeta repertoires from subjects exposed to, actively infected with, or recovered from COVID-19 were included in the dataset. A de-identified subject ID, COVID-19 status, age in years and sex were almost always included in the sample metadata. The repertoires were released in a freely available public database intended as a resource for research on the immune response to SARS-CoV-2. The material from the prospective study consisted of cDNA or gDNA derived from T cells, B-cell-depleted T cells, or PBMCs. The samples were drawn from two sources: the first 160 participants of the ongoing ImmuneRACE study, and 1,254 subjects contributed by 6 global collaborators. Where available, HLA class I and class II types were obtained from metadata supplied by the sample provider rather than from assay-based typing.

Broader findings and caveats from the paper: Clinical and demographic metadata were provided uncurated, with the amount varying by source and participant.

In Seattle, one collaborating source enrolled patients while the infection was active and tracked those patients longitudinally over the course of disease. The collaborating institutions used their own protocols to collect whole blood in K2EDTA tubes. For TCRbeta analysis, collaborators shipped samples in one of three forms: frozen whole blood, isolated PBMCs, or DNA extracted from either of those sample types. Regarding this clone: It has no known antigen specificity. Base quality data are lacking; no much larger clone is found one base away.

TCRbeta CDR3 regions were amplified from genomic DNA using the immunoSEQ Assay, a bias-controlled multiplex PCR. The authors' analysis ran thus. The number of nucleated cells in each sample was estimated from the amplification of reference gene primers within the assay. To quantify the absolute abundance of each unique TCRbeta CDR3 rearrangement, sequence reads were collapsed and filtered. For each sample, productive Simpson clonality was calculated as the square root of Simpson's diversity index over productive rearrangements. The table comes from immuneACCESS by way of TCRdb, which keeps in-frame sequences with V and J called. Part of the clones is missing from these tables; in studies checked, under half for an unresolved V gene and the rest for unknown reasons. That table is the source of V, J and clone size, and D and trimming were worked out from the DNA. Recorded for this sample are over 150,000 clones; about 88% of them occurred a single time. Clones ranked in the top ten supply 15% to 20% of the sample.

CDR1 and CDR2, per the germline V gene, are SQVTM and ANQGSEA. From the cysteine up to the phenylalanine, the CDR3 has a length of 12 residues. Here the CDR3 DNA is all that survives: 36 bases in frame from base 1. V and J are trimmed by 8 bases and 5 bases, and the gene matches miss 8 bases of the junction. Recombination connected TRBV29-1 to TRBJ2-7, with TRBD1 identical over 8 junction bases. This receptor was identified in a man in his fifties or sixties with COVID-19, enrolled during active disease. The specimen was peripheral blood. The CDR3 protein sequence reads: CSSTTGGNEQYF. The DNA sequence is TGCAGCTCCACAACAGGGGGGAACGAGCAGTACTTC.